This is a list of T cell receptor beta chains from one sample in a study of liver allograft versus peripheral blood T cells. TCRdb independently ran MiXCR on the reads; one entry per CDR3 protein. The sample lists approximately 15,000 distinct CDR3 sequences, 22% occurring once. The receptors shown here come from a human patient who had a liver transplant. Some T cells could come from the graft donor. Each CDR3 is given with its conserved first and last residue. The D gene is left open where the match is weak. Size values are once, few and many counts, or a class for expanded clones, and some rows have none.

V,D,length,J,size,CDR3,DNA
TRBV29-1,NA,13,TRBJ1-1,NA,CSASVGSDTEAFF,TGCAGTGCTTCCGTCGGGTCGGACACTGAAGCTTTCTTT
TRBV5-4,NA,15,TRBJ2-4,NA,CASSGGPQNKNIQYF,TGTGCCAGCAGCGGAGGCCCCCAGAACAAAAACATTCAGTACTTC
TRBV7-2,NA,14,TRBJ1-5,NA,CASSLATSNQPQHF,TGTGCCAGCAGCTTAGCGACGAGCAATCAGCCCCAGCATTTT
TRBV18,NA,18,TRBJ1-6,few,CASSPQQVKPIQHSPLHF,TGTGCCAGCTCACCACAGCAGGTGAAGCCGATTCAACATTCACCCCTCCACTTT
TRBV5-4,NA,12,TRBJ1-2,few,CASSLGIFGYTF,TGTGCCAGCAGCTTGGGGATATTTGGCTACACCTTC
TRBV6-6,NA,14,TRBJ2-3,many,CASRPGQGPDTQYF,TGTGCCAGCAGGCCAGGCCAGGGCCCAGATACGCAGTATTTT
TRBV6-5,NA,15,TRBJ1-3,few,CASSYSSASGNTIYF,TGTGCCAGCAGTTACTCATCGGCTTCTGGAAACACCATATATTTT
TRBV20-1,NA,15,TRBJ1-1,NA,CSANPGQLDFTEAFF,TGCAGTGCTAATCCGGGACAACTCGATTTCACTGAAGCTTTCTTT
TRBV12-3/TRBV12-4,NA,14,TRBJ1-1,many,CASSLGGVNTEAFF,TGTGCCAGCAGTTTAGGAGGGGTGAACACTGAAGCTTTCTTT
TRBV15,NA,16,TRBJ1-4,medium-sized,CATSREGIGANEKLFF,TGTGCCACCAGCAGAGAAGGGATCGGGGCTAATGAAAAACTGTTTTTT
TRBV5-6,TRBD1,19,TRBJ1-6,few,CASSLGLGQGTFIGPPLHF,TGTGCCAGCAGCCTGGGACTGGGACAGGGCACCTTTATTGGCCCACCCCTCCACTTT
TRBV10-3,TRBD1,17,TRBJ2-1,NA,CAISEGRKTGSYNEQFF,TGTGCCATCAGTGAGGGCAGAAAGACAGGGTCTTACAATGAGCAGTTCTTC
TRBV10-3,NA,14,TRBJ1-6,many,CAIRTERYNSPLHF,TGTGCCATCAGGACAGAGCGATATAATTCACCCCTCCACTTT
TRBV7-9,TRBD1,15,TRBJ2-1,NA,CASSEGQGAFYEQFF,TGTGCCAGCAGCGAGGGACAGGGGGCTTTCTATGAGCAGTTCTTC
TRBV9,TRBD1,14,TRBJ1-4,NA,CASNQQGANEKLFF,TGTGCCAGCAATCAACAGGGGGCTAATGAAAAACTGTTTTTT
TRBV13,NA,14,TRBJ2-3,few,CASRLAGPLDTQYF,TGTGCCAGCCGTCTTGCGGGGCCCTTGGATACGCAGTATTTT
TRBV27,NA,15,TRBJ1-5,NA,CASSPLGQGERPQHF,TGTGCCAGCAGTCCCCTCGGGCAGGGTGAGAGGCCCCAGCATTTT
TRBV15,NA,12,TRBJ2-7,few,CATSKYRAEQYF,TGTGCCACCAGCAAATACAGGGCCGAGCAGTACTTC
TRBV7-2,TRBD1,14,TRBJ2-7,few,CASSKDRDRGEQYF,TGTGCCAGCAGCAAGGACCGGGACAGGGGGGAGCAGTACTTC
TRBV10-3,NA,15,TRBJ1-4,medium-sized,CAISESMSPNEKLFF,TGTGCCATCAGTGAGTCGATGTCTCCAAATGAAAAACTGTTTTTT